These T cell receptor beta chains were read from a single sample in a study of T cell responses to AZD1222 COVID-19 vaccine. Clones were read by immunoSEQ multiplex PCR, and TCRdb kept only the in-frame ones, dropping some. The sample gives 100,000 to 150,000 clones, about nine tenths of which show up once; 6.9% is in the top ten. The material sequenced was peripheral blood, taken on day 0 of AZD1222 vaccination. The receptors shown here come from an adult in good health. Each CDR3 is given without its conserved first and last residue.

V	CDR3
TRBV15	ATSHPGQGEGGYT
TRBV7-8	ASSLLSRTDNEQF
TRBV5-1	ASTSTSWVPGELF
TRBV7-3	ASSSLAGVGETQY
TRBV27	ASSLDVLAYNSPLH
TRBV6-5	ASSARVSTEAF
TRBV5-1	ASSLVPGYGYT
TRBV19	ASSRGLGKYEQY
TRBV19	ASSMSGHPFSPLH
TRBV4-2	ASSQAEGGGSTDTQY
TRBV7-2	ASSLEGQGKLF
TRBV10-3	AIGVANFYEQY
TRBV5-5	ASSLAGGNYGYT
TRBV5-5	ASRLGARADTQY
TRBV3-1/TRBV3-2	ASSQDPNTGELF
TRBV11-2	ASSSTDRDEQY
TRBV9	ASSKQGLAGGHGTDTQY
TRBV6-5	ASSDRGVRSPLH
TRBV7-9	ASSLGGANTGELF
TRBV3-1/TRBV3-2	ASSQIDEGGQY
TRBV24-1	ATSTQGPYEQY
TRBV4-2	ASSQDSAGEDGTQY
TRBV19	ASSMGTYNEQF
TRBV11-2	ASSLGFTNTEAF
TRBV27	ASSLIVAADTQY
TRBV7-3	ASSFSSGGAYEQY
TRBV10-2	ASKKGGASPLH
TRBV9	ASSVAIGQGSYTQY
TRBV6-5	ASNEQGWNTEAF
TRBV4-1	ASSQGQTTGEAF
TRBV19	ASSPRGNSNQPQH
TRBV6-5	ASSYTDSFTDTQY
TRBV18	ASSGDRDTEAF
TRBV4-1	ASSQPGERGASSYNEQF
TRBV9	ASSVAGGVDQPQH
TRBV29-1	SVELSYEQY
TRBV6-5	ASTRTGTGNYEQY
TRBV27	ASGRSSYNEQF
TRBV5-4	ASSRTSLETQY
TRBV2	ASSGIQGDTVNTEAF
TRBV4-3	ASSQDRVNSPLH
TRBV5-8	ASSLAFQGAPEQY
TRBV2	ASSVDAYEQY
TRBV5-4	ASIPDGGETQY
TRBV29-1	SVARPDGLGGNEQY
TRBV5-1	ASSLDESSYNEQF
TRBV5-8	ASSLTPWGGDNEQF
TRBV12-3/TRBV12-4	ASSNRGQPQH
TRBV25-1	ASSESFGNYGYT
TRBV7-2	ASSWDAFNYGYT
TRBV9	ASSVGAVNTGELF
TRBV2	ASGRRGDADTQY
TRBV30	AWTATRTGRPNTNTEAF
TRBV19	ASSIPATQLNQPQH
TRBV6-1	ASTTTGVRNQPQH